This T cell receptor (beta chain) was recovered during a study of cytomegalovirus exposure and HLA in healthy donors. PCR primers comprised 60 Vbeta and 13 Jbeta primers. Profiled with immunoSEQ multiplex PCR; TCRdb holds only in-frame clones, not every one. The data contain about 98,000 clones, 65% to 80% of them singletons. Study findings and constraints: The authors listed 180 or so TCR beta chains as cytomegalovirus-associated.

Concerning this clone: Its target is not known.

Germline CDR1 MGHRA, CDR2 YSYEKL. V was trimmed by 1 base and J by 7 bases, leaving 19 bases between them. The CDR3 runs 16 residues. J is TRBJ1-1 and V is TRBV4-1, with D perhaps matching TRBD1 (6 bases). This clonotype originated in a man in his sixties in good health and CMV-seropositive. Sequencing was performed on PBMCs. CDR3 protein: CASSQGTVRGAGEAFF. CDR3 in DNA: TGCGCCAGCAGCCAAGGGACCGTCAGGGGCGCGGGTGAAGCTTTCTTT.